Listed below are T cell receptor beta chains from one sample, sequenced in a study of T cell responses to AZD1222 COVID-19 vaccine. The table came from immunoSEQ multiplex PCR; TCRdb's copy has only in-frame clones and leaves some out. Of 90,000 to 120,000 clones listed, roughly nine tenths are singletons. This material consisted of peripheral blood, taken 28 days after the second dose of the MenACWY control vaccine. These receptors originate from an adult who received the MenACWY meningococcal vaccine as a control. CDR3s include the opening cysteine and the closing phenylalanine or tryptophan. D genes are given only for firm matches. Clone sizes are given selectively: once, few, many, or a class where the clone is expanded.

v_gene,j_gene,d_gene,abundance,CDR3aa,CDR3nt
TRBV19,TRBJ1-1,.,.,CASKGWELNTEAFF,TGTGCCAGTAAAGGGTGGGAGTTGAACACTGAAGCTTTCTTT
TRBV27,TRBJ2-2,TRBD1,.,CASRDRVLAGELFF,TGTGCCAGCAGAGACAGGGTTCTCGCCGGGGAGCTGTTTTTT
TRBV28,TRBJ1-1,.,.,CASSYLMRGEGTNTEAFF,TGTGCCAGCAGCTACTTAATGCGGGGTGAGGGAACCAACACTGAAGCTTTCTTT
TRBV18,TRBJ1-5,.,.,CASSPDGSRPQHF,TGTGCCAGCTCACCTGACGGGAGTAGGCCCCAGCATTTT
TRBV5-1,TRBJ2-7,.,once,CASSHTGRRNSDEQYF,TGCGCCAGCAGCCATACCGGTAGGAGGAACAGCGACGAGCAGTACTTC
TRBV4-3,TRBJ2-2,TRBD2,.,CASSQASGGANIGTGELFF,TGCGCCAGCAGCCAAGCTAGCGGGGGGGCCAATATCGGCACCGGGGAGCTGTTTTTT
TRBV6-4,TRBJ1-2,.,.,CASSDRINKGSYRGYTF,TGTGCCAGCAGTGACCGTATAAACAAGGGTTCTTATCGTGGCTACACCTTC
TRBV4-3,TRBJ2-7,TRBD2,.,CASSQGAGDLYEQYF,TGCGCCAGCAGCCAGGGCGCGGGGGATTTGTACGAGCAGTACTTC
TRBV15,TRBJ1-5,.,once,CATSRDVWGGNQPQHF,TGTGCCACCAGCAGAGATGTTTGGGGAGGTAATCAGCCCCAGCATTTT
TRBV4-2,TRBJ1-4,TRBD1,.,CASSEDRANEKLFF,TGTGCCAGCAGCGAAGACAGGGCAAATGAAAAACTGTTTTTT
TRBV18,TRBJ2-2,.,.,CASFPNTGELFF,TGTGCCAGCTTCCCGAACACCGGGGAGCTGTTTTTT
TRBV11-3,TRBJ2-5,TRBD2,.,CASSLAGGMETQYF,TGTGCCAGCAGCCTAGCGGGGGGGATGGAGACCCAGTACTTC
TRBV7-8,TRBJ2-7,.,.,CASSHGQRLKLSSYEQYF,TGTGCCAGCAGCCATGGACAGCGACTGAAACTTAGCTCCTACGAGCAGTACTTC
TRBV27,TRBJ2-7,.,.,CASSLWSSGTGSYEQYF,TGTGCCAGCAGTTTATGGTCATCCGGGACCGGTTCCTACGAGCAGTACTTC
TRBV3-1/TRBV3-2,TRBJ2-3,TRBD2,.,CASSLQSTSGGRTDTQYF,TGTGCCAGCAGCTTACAATCGACTAGCGGGGGCCGCACAGATACGCAGTATTTT
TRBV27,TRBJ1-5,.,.,CASSSRLGGNQPQHF,TGTGCCAGCAGTTCCCGCCTCGGTGGCAATCAGCCCCAGCATTTT
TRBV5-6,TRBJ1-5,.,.,CASSLGGSASYSNQPQHF,TGTGCCAGCAGCTTGGGGGGGAGCGCGTCATATAGCAATCAGCCCCAGCATTTT
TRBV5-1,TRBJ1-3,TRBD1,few,CASTTGASGNTIYF,TGCGCCAGCACAACAGGGGCTTCTGGAAACACCATATATTTT
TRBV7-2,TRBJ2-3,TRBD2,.,CASSLGGGGAQLTQYF,TGTGCCAGCAGCTTAGGCGGCGGGGGGGCGCAACTTACGCAGTATTTT
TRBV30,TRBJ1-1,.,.,CAWSTPTDRPSNTEAFF,TGTGCCTGGAGTACCCCGACGGACCGACCCAGTAACACTGAAGCTTTCTTT
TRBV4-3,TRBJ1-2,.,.,CASSQDTANYGYTF,TGCGCCAGCAGCCAAGATACAGCTAACTATGGCTACACCTTC
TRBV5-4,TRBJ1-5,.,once,CASDRGRGHSNQPQHF,TGTGCCTCCGACCGGGGAAGAGGGCATAGCAATCAGCCCCAGCATTTT
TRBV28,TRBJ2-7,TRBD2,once,CASSFLLAGGTEQYF,TGTGCCAGCAGTTTTTTACTAGCGGGGGGAACCGAGCAGTACTTC
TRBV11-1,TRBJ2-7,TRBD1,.,CASSYGQGHYEQYF,TGTGCCAGCAGCTACGGACAGGGCCACTACGAGCAGTACTTC
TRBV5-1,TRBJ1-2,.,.,CASSPGPGPLNYGYTF,TGCGCCAGCAGCCCCGGCCCAGGGCCCCTAAACTATGGCTACACCTTC
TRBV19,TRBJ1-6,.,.,CASSRGGNAHYNSPLHF,TGTGCCAGTAGTAGAGGGGGGAATGCACATTATAATTCACCCCTCCACTTT
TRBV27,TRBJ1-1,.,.,CASSRQGLNTEAFF,TGTGCCAGCAGCAGGCAGGGATTGAACACTGAAGCTTTCTTT
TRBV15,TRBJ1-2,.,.,CATSRERAEPHTF,TGTGCCACCAGCAGAGAACGGGCAGAACCCCACACCTTC
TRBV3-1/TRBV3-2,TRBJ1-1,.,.,CASSRGIEAFF,TGTGCCAGCAGCCGAGGGATTGAAGCTTTCTTT
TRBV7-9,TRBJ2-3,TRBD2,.,CASSSLAGEDTQYF,TGTGCCAGCAGCTCACTAGCGGGGGAGGATACGCAGTATTTT
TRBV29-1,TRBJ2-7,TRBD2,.,CSVGTSGSYEQYF,TGCAGCGTTGGGACTAGCGGCTCCTACGAGCAGTACTTC
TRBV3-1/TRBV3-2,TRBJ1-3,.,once,CASSQYPRVGGNTIYF,TGTGCCAGCAGCCAGTACCCGAGGGTGGGTGGAAACACCATATATTTT
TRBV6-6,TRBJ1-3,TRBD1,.,CASSQRDSAGNTIYF,TGTGCCAGCAGTCAGAGGGACAGCGCTGGAAACACCATATATTTT
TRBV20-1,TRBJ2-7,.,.,CSAKLEIEQYF,TGCAGTGCCAAACTCGAAATCGAGCAGTACTTC
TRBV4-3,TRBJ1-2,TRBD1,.,CASSQGGTGGNLGYTF,TGCGCCAGCAGCCAAGGCGGGACAGGGGGCAATCTTGGCTACACCTTC
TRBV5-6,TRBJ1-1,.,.,CASSRTRRNTEAFF,TGTGCCAGCAGCCGCACAAGGAGGAACACTGAAGCTTTCTTT
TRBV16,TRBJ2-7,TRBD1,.,CASSQSSSQDRYEQYF,TGTGCCAGCAGCCAATCTAGCTCGCAGGACAGGTACGAGCAGTACTTC
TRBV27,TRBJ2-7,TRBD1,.,CASKKGQAISYEQYF,TGTGCCAGCAAAAAGGGACAGGCGATCTCCTACGAGCAGTACTTC
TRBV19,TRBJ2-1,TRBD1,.,CASSMGDRARNEQFF,TGTGCCAGTAGTATGGGAGACAGGGCGAGGAATGAGCAGTTCTTC
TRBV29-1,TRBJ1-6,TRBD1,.,CSVGAGGNSPLHF,TGCAGCGTTGGGGCAGGGGGGAATTCACCCCTCCACTTT
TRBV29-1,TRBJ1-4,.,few,CSVTERREGLNEKLFF,TGCAGCGTAACGGAGAGGCGGGAGGGGCTTAATGAAAAACTGTTTTTT
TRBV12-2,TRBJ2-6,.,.,CALAGVSGANVLTF,TGTGCTTTAGCGGGGGTCTCTGGGGCCAACGTCCTGACTTTC
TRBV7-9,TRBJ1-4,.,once,CASSPGSEGELLFF,TGTGCCAGCAGTCCTGGTAGTGAGGGGGAGTTACTGTTTTTT